The clone carrying this T cell receptor (beta chain) appeared many times. The antigen remains undetermined. Ligated cDNA underwent four rounds of PCR with nested alpha and beta constant region primers and SP2. TCRdb reprocessed the 5' RACE reads via MiXCR and lists one record per CDR3 protein. The sample carries approximately 58,000 distinct CDR3 sequences, 7.2% recorded once. These data come from a study of naive and memory T cell subsets. The study's findings and limits: TCR transcript changes with activation or differentiation may affect this RNA method.

The library had UMIs added by 3' ligation of an oligonucleotide to TCR cDNA. RNA was extracted from under 3 ml of whole blood of healthy adults. Reverse transcription used DNase-treated unsorted total RNA, aiming for roughly 1 to 1000 ng. The CDR3 spans 12 residues. Germline values: CDR1 MNHEY, CDR2 SVGAGI. The ends lost 6 bases at V and 5 bases at J; junction bases unmatched: 1. This receptor was obtained from a male donor in good health. This sequence joins TRBV6-5 and TRBJ2-5; 9 nucleotides align to TRBD2. CDR3 in amino acids: CASRSGRETQYF. The CDR3 DNA reads as TGTGCCAGCAGGAGCGGGAGGGAGACCCAGTACTTC.